Each of the 3 T cell receptor beta chains below was sequenced from the same sample in a study of T cells in Graves' hyperthyroidism and ophthalmopathy. The CDR3 regions of TCR beta were amplified from RNA transcripts. RT-PCR in the first round (using the HTBI primer set) targeted the TCR CDR3. MiXCR was run by TCRdb on the multiplex PCR reads, yielding one entry per CDR3 protein. Of roughly 550,000 distinct CDR3 sequences detected, around 16% appear once; the ten largest clones hold roughly 29%. The sample consisted of blood. The receptors were sampled from a woman aged 25 to 39 with Graves' ophthalmopathy.

This clonotype was seen ten or more times. The rearrangement links TRBV29-1 to TRBJ2-3, with D maybe TRBD1 (5 bases). V was clipped by 0 bases and J by 3 bases, with 10 bases between them. The CDR3 is 14 residues long. Germline CDR1 and CDR2: SQVTM and ANQGSEA. Here the CDR3 reads CSVEDVGVTDTQYF. Written as DNA, the CDR3 is TGCAGCGTTGAAGATGTAGGGGTGACAGATACGCAGTATTTT.

This clonotype has ten or more counts. The V call is TRBV28, the J call TRBJ2-1, with TRBD1 as a possible D gene (6 bases). Trimming shortened V by 6 bases and J by 4 bases, and 16 bases separated the two germline ends. CDR1 and CDR2 (germline): MDHEN, SYDVKM. The CDR3 loop spans 15 amino acids. Here the CDR3 reads CASRLRDKTYNEQFF. The CDR3 DNA sequence: TGTGCCAGCAGGCTCCGGGACAAAACATACAATGAGCAGTTCTTC.

This clonotype came up many times. V and J are TRBV20-1 and TRBJ2-3, with 10 bases lining up with TRBD1. V dropped 5 bases and J dropped 1; count of bases not matched to a gene: 9. Germline CDR1 DFQATT, CDR2 SNEGSKA (reference sequence). The CDR3 consists of 16 residues. CDR3 coding DNA: TGCAGTGCTTCGGCAGGCGGGACAGGGGGCACAGATACGCAGTATTTT. Translated: CSASAGGTGGTDTQYF.